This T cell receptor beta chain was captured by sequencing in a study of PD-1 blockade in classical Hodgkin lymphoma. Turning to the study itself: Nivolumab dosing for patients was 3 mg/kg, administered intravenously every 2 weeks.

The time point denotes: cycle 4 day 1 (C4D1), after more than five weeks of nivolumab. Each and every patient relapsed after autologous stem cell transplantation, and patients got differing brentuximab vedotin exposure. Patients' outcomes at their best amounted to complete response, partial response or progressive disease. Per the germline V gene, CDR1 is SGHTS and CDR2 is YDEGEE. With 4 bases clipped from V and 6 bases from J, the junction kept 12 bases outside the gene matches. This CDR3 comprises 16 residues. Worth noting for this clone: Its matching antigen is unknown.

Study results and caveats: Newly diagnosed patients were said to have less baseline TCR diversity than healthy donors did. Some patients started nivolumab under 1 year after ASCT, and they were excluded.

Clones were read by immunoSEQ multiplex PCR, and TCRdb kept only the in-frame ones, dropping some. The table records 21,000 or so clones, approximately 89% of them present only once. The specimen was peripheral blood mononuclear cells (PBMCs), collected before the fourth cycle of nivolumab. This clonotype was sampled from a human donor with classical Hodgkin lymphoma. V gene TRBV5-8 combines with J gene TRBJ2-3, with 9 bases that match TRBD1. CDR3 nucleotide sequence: TGTGCCAGCAGCGCATCCGGGACAGGGAAGAGGGATACGCAGTATTTT. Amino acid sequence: CASSASGTGKRDTQYF.